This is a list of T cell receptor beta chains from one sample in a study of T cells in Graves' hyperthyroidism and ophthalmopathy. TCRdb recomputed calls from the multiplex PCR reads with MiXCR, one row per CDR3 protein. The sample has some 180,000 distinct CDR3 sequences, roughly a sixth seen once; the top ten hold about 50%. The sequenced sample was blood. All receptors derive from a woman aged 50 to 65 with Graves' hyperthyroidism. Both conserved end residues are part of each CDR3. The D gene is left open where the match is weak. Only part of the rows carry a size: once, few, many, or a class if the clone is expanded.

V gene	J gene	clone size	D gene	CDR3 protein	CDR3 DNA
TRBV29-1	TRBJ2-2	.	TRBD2	CSSTSGRGGELFF	TGCAGCTCTACTAGCGGACGTGGCGGGGAGCTGTTTTTT
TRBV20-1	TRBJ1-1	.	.	CSARSGPNTEAFF	TGCAGTGCTAGGTCAGGCCCGAACACTGAAGCTTTCTTT
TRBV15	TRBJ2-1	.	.	CATSRSVQQEDEQFF	TGTGCCACCAGCAGATCCGTGCAGCAGGAGGATGAGCAGTTCTTC
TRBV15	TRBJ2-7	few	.	CATSRLGRAYEQYF	TGTGCCACCAGCAGACTAGGCCGCGCCTACGAGCAGTACTTC
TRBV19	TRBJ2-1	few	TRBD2	CASSIGAGGYNEQFF	TGTGCCAGTAGTATTGGGGCGGGAGGCTACAATGAGCAGTTCTTC
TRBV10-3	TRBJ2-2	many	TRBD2	CAINPSGRADGELFF	TGTGCCATCAATCCTAGCGGGAGGGCCGACGGGGAGCTGTTTTTT
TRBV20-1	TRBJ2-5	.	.	CGANRQETQYF	TGCGGTGCTAACAGGCAAGAGACCCAGTACTTC
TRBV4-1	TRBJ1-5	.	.	CASSQFRGSGQPQHF	TGCGCCAGCAGCCAGTTTCGGGGGAGTGGGCAGCCCCAGCATTTT
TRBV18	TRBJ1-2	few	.	CASSPIEATETTLLYGYTF	TGTGCCAGCTCACCAATTGAGGCGACAGAAACGACGCTCCTCTATGGCTACACCTTC
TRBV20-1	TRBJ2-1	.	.	CSARVDYYNEQFF	TGCAGTGCTAGAGTAGACTACTACAATGAGCAGTTCTTC
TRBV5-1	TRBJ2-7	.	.	CASSLRTAGYEQYF	TGCGCCAGCAGCCTGAGGACAGCGGGCTACGAGCAGTACTTC
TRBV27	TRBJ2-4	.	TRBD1	CASSLSKEAGGYF	TGTGCCAGCAGTTTATCAAAAGAGGCAGGGGGGTACTTC
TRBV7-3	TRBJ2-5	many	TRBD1	CASSHTGGLQETQYF	TGTGCCAGCAGCCACACAGGGGGCTTGCAAGAGACCCAGTACTTC